The rows below give T cell receptor beta chains drawn from one sample of a study of T cells in tuberculosis. Produced via immunoSEQ multiplex PCR; TCRdb's table is partial and in-frame only. In the table there are 30,000 to 40,000 clones, approximately 90% of which are singletons. Sample: PBMCs. The origin of the receptors is a donor between 10 and 35 years old with latent tuberculosis or without tuberculosis infection. Both conserved end residues are part of each CDR3. Fields, in order: D gene, J gene, clone size, V gene, CDR3 DNA, CDR3 protein. A D gene is named only where the DNA matches it firmly. Rows may omit the clone size; those that give it use once, few, many or a size class.

>TRBD1|TRBJ2-4|-|TRBV12-5
TGTGCTAGTGGTTGGGCTAGGACAGGGAGCGTTCAGTACTTC
CASGWARTGSVQYF
>-|TRBJ2-7|-|TRBV11-2
TGTGCCAGCAGTCCTCAGGGGATCCCCTACGAGCAGTACTTC
CASSPQGIPYEQYF
>-|TRBJ1-1|-|TRBV5-5
TGTGCCAGCAGCTTAGTTGGGGCCATGAACACTGAAGCTTTCTTT
CASSLVGAMNTEAFF
>TRBD1|TRBJ2-5|-|TRBV5-6
TGTGCCAGCAGCCGTGACCGGGACAGGGGGCGCTCAGGGGAGACCCAGTACTTC
CASSRDRDRGRSGETQYF
>-|TRBJ1-2|-|TRBV6-5
TGTGCCTCCCGGTCAGGGGACGGCTACACCTTC
CASRSGDGYTF
>-|TRBJ2-3|-|TRBV27
TGTGCCAGCAGTTTATACGGGCGGGATCCGGCAGATACGCAGTATTTT
CASSLYGRDPADTQYF
>TRBD1|TRBJ2-6|few|TRBV27
TGTGCCAGCAGGGGTGGGACAGGGGTTTACTCTGGGGCCAACGTCCTGACTTTC
CASRGGTGVYSGANVLTF
>-|TRBJ2-2|-|TRBV4-2
TGTGCCAGCAGCCAAGTTCCTAGCGAGTACGGGGAGCTGTTTTTT
CASSQVPSEYGELFF
>-|TRBJ1-3|-|TRBV19
TGTGCCAGTAGTCCCTCTCGGTCTGGAAACACCATATATTTT
CASSPSRSGNTIYF
>TRBD2|TRBJ2-1|once|TRBV10-1
TGCGCCAGCAGTGCAGCAGAACTAGCGAATGAGCAGTTCTTC
CASSAAELANEQFF
>-|TRBJ2-3|-|TRBV27
TGTGCCAGCAGTTTCGCTTCAGTTAGCACAGATACGCAGTATTTT
CASSFASVSTDTQYF
>TRBD1|TRBJ2-1|once|TRBV15
TGTGCCACCAGCGGGACAGGCGGTAATGAGCAGTTCTTC
CATSGTGGNEQFF
>-|TRBJ1-2|-|TRBV4-3
TGCGCCAGCAGCCAAAGGGTAGGGCGGGACTATGGCTACACCTTC
CASSQRVGRDYGYTF
>-|TRBJ2-1|-|TRBV4-3
TGCGCCAGCAGCTCTCGACAGGACAATGAGCAGTTCTTC
CASSSRQDNEQFF
>TRBD2|TRBJ2-1|-|TRBV27
TGTGCCAGCAGTAATTGGCCTAGCGGGAATGAGCAGTTCTTC
CASSNWPSGNEQFF
>-|TRBJ1-5|-|TRBV28
TGTGCCAGCAGTAACCATAGACGGGACAATCAGCCCCAGCATTTT
CASSNHRRDNQPQHF
>TRBD1|TRBJ2-5|-|TRBV11-2
TGTGCCAGCAGCCTTAGACAGGGAGACACAGAGACCCAGTACTTC
CASSLRQGDTETQYF
>TRBD1|TRBJ2-7|-|TRBV5-6
TGTGCCAGCAGCGCTCGGGACAGGATCTCCTACGAGCAGTACTTC
CASSARDRISYEQYF
>TRBD2|TRBJ2-7|-|TRBV9
TGTGCCAGCAGCGTAAGGGGCAGCGGGAACCTTTACGAGCAGTACTTC
CASSVRGSGNLYEQYF
>-|TRBJ1-1|-|TRBV28
TGTGCCAGCAGCCCTCGGGGACACCTACTGAACACTGAAGCTTTCTTT
CASSPRGHLLNTEAFF
>TRBD2|TRBJ2-7|-|TRBV6-1
TGTGCCAGCAGTGAAGGACTAGCGGTCGACGAGCAGTACTTC
CASSEGLAVDEQYF
>-|TRBJ1-2|-|TRBV5-8
TGTGCCAGCAGCTTGGTAGACAGTGCCTACACCTTC
CASSLVDSAYTF
>-|TRBJ1-5|-|TRBV19
TGTGCCAGTACTAATTTCACAGGGCCTAGGGGGCAGCCCCAGCATTTT
CASTNFTGPRGQPQHF
>-|TRBJ1-6|-|TRBV7-8
TGTGCCAGCAGCCCAGGGCATTCACCCCTCCACTTT
CASSPGHSPLHF
>-|TRBJ2-1|-|TRBV7-8
TGTGCCAGCAGCTTAGTCAGAAGGGGCCACAATGAGCAGTTCTTC
CASSLVRRGHNEQFF
>TRBD2|TRBJ2-5|-|TRBV9
TGTGCCAGCAGCGTAGGTCTCGGGGGGGCCTCAGAGACCCAGTACTTC
CASSVGLGGASETQYF
>-|TRBJ2-5|-|TRBV18
TGTGCCAGCTCACCACCCCAGGGGTTCGGGACCCAGTACTTC
CASSPPQGFGTQYF